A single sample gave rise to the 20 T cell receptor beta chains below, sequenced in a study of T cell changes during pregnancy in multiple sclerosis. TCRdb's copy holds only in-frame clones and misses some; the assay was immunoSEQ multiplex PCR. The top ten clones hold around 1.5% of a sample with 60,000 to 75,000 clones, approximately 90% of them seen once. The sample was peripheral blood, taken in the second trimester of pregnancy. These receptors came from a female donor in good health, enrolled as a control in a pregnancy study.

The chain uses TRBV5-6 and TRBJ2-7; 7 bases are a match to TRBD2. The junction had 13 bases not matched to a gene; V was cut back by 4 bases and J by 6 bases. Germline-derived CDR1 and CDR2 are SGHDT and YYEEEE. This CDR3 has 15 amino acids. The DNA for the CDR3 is TGTGCCAGCAGCGAGAGCCTTCGGGGAGGGGTCGAGCAGTACTTC. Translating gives CASSESLRGGVEQYF.

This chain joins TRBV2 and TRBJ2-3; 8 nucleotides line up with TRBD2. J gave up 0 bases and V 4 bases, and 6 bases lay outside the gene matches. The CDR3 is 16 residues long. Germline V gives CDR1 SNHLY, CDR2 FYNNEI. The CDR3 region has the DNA TGTGCCAGCAGTGTAGGTAGCGGGACTAGCACAGATACGCAGTATTTT. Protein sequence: CASSVGSGTSTDTQYF.

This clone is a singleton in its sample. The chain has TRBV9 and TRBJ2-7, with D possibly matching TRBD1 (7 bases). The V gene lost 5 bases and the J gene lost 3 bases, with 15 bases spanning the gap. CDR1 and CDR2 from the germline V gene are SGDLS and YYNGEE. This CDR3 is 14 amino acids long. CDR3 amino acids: CASSAGQTFYEQYF. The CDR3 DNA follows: TGTGCCAGCAGTGCGGGACAGACTTTCTACGAGCAGTACTTC.

This CDR3 reads CASSVGYGLHVQFF. The CDR3 nucleotides are TGTGCCAGCAGCGTAGGGTACGGACTACACGTGCAGTTCTTC. This chain joins TRBV9 and TRBJ2-1, with D possibly matching TRBD2 (6 bases). The germline V gene has CDR1 SGDLS and CDR2 YYNGEE. The CDR3 loop spans 14 amino acids. The V end lost 0 bases, the J end lost 12 bases, and 16 bases lay between the germline ends.

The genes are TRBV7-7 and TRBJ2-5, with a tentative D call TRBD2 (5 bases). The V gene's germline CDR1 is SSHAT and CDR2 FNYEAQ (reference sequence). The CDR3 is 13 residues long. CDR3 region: CASATATPETQYF. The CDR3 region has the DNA TGTGCTAGCGCCACAGCAACTCCTGAGACCCAGTACTTC. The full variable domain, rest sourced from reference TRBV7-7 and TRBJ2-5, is GAGVSQSPRYKVTKRGQDVTLRCDPISSHATLYWYQQALGQGPEFLTYFNYEAQPDKSGLPSDRFSAERPEGSISTLTIQRTEQRDSAMYRCASATATPETQYFGPGTRLLVL.

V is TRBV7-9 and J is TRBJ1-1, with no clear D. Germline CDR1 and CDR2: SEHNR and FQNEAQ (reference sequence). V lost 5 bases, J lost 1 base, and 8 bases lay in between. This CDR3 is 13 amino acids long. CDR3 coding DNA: TGTGCCAGCAGCCCCCCAGGGAACACTGAAGCTTTCTTT. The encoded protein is CASSPPGNTEAFF.

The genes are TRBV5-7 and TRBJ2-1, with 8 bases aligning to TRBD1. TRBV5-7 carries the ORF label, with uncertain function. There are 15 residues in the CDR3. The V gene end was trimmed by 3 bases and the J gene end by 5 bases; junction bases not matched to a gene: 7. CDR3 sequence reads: CASSSADRGNNEQFF. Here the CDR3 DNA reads TGTGCCAGCAGCTCGGCTGACAGGGGCAACAATGAGCAGTTCTTC.

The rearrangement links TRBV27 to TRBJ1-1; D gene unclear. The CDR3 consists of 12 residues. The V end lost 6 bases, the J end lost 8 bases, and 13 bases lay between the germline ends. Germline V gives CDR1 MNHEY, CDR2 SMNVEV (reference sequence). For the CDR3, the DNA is TGTGCCAGCAGAAGACCGACCGGGGAAGCTTTCTTT. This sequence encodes CASRRPTGEAFF.

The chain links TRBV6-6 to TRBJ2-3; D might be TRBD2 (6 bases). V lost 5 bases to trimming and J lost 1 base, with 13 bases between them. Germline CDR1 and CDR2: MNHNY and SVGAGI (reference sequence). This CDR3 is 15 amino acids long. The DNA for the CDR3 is TGTGCCAGCAGTCCCACACTAGCCCGCACAGATACGCAGTATTTT. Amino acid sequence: CASSPTLARTDTQYF.

CDR3 in amino acids: CASTAFESQHF. The CDR3 DNA follows: TGTGCCAGCACCGCGTTCGAGTCCCAGCATTTT. The chain recombines TRBV28 with TRBJ1-5, with unresolved D. Per germline, CDR1 MDHEN and CDR2 SYDVKM. Trimming stripped 7 bases from V and 11 bases from J, with 12 bases between. The CDR3 is made up of 11 amino acids.

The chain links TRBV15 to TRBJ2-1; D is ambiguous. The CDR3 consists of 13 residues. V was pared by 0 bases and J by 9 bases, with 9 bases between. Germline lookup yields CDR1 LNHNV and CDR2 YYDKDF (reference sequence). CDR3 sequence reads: CATSRDLGVEQFF. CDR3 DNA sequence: TGTGCCACCAGCAGAGATCTAGGAGTTGAGCAGTTCTTC.

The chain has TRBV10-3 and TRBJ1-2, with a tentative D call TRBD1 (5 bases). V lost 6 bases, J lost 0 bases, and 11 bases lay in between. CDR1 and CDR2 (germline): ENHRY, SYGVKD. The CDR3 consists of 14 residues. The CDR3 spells CAISEDTANYGYTF. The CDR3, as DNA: TGTGCCATCAGCGAGGACACAGCTAACTATGGCTACACCTTC.

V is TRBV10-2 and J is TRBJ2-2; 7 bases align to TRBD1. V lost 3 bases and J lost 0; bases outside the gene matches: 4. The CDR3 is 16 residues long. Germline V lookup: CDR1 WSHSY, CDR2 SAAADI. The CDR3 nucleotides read TGCGCCAGCAGTGAACAGGGGCCATCGAACACCGGGGAGCTGTTTTTT. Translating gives CASSEQGPSNTGELFF.

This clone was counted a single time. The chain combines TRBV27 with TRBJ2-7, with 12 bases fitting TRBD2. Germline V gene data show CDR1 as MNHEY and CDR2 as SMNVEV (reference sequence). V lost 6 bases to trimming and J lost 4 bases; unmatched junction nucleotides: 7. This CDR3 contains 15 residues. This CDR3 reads CASRAVLAGGYEQYF. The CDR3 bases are TGTGCCAGCAGGGCCGTTCTAGCGGGAGGGTACGAGCAGTACTTC.

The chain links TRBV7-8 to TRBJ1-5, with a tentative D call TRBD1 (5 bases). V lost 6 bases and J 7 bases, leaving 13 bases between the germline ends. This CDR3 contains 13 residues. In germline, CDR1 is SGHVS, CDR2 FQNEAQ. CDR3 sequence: CASRPTDSQPQHF. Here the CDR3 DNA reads TGTGCCAGCAGGCCTACAGACAGCCAGCCCCAGCATTTT.

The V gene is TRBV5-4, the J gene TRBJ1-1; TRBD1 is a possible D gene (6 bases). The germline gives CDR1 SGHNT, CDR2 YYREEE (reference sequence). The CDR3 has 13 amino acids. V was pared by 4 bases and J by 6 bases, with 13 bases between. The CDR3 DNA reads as TGTGCCAGCAGCCCTACAGGGAGAGCTGAAGCTTTCTTT. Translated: CASSPTGRAEAFF.

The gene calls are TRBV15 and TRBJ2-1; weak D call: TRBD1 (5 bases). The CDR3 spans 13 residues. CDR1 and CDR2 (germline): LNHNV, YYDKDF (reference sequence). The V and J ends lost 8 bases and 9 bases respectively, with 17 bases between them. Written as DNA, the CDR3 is TGTGCCACCGCAGGGTCCGCGTTAACTGAGCAGTTCTTC. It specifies CATAGSALTEQFF.

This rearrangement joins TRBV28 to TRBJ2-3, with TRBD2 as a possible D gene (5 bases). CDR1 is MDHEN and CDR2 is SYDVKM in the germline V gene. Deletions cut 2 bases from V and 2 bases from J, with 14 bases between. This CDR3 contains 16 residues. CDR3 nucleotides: TGTGCCAGCAGTTTAGGTAGGGCTAGCTTCACAGATACGCAGTATTTT. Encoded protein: CASSLGRASFTDTQYF.

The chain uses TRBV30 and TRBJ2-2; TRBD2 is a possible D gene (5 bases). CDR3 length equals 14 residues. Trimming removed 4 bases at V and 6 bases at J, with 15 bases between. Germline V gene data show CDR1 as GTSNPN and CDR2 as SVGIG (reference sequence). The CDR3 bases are TGTGCCTGGACCAAATCCACTAGGCCCGGGGAGCTGTTTTTT. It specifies CAWTKSTRPGELFF.

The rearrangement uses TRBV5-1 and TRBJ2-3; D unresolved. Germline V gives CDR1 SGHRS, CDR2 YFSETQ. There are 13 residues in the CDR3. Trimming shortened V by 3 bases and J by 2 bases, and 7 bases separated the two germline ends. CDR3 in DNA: TGCGCCAGCAGCTCCAGGTACACAGATACGCAGTATTTT. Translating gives CASSSRYTDTQYF.